Listed below are T cell receptor beta chains from one sample, sequenced in a study of T cell responses to AZD1222 COVID-19 vaccine. Sequenced by immunoSEQ multiplex PCR; TCRdb stores in-frame clones only, minus some. The data show 90,000 to 110,000 clones, about 89% seen once. The sample was peripheral blood, taken 28 days after the second AZD1222 dose. The source is an adult who received the AZD1222 COVID-19 vaccine. The CDR3 runs from the conserved cysteine through the conserved F or W. A D gene is named only where the DNA matches it firmly. Where a row states a size, it is once, few, many or the class of an expanded clone; other rows omit it.

CDR3 DNA: TGTGCCAGCAGCTTAGACAGCGGGCAGACCTACGAGCAGTACTTC
CDR3 protein: CASSLDSGQTYEQYF
D gene: NA
clone size: once
J gene: TRBJ2-7
V gene: TRBV7-2

CDR3 DNA: TGTGCCAGCAGCTTAATCAGAGGCTATGGCTACACCTTC
CDR3 protein: CASSLIRGYGYTF
D gene: NA
clone size: NA
J gene: TRBJ1-2
V gene: TRBV7-8

CDR3 DNA: TGTGCCAGCAGCAAAACAGGGGGGACTGAAGCTTTCTTT
CDR3 protein: CASSKTGGTEAFF
D gene: TRBD1
clone size: NA
J gene: TRBJ1-1
V gene: TRBV11-2

CDR3 DNA: TGTGCCAGCTCACCCCAGGGACAGGGAAGTCAGCCCCAGCATTTT
CDR3 protein: CASSPQGQGSQPQHF
D gene: TRBD1
clone size: NA
J gene: TRBJ1-5
V gene: TRBV18

CDR3 DNA: TGTGCCAGCAGCCAAGTCACCGGGACCATAAATGAGCAGTACTTC
CDR3 protein: CASSQVTGTINEQYF
D gene: NA
clone size: NA
J gene: TRBJ2-7
V gene: TRBV4-2

CDR3 DNA: TGTGCCAGCAGCTTATCCGGGGGAATCTTCTACCTATACACCTTC
CDR3 protein: CASSLSGGIFYLYTF
D gene: NA
clone size: few
J gene: TRBJ1-2
V gene: TRBV7-2

CDR3 DNA: TGTGCCAGCAGTGTCCGTGGGGGGGCAGGCGATGAAAAACTGTTTTTT
CDR3 protein: CASSVRGGAGDEKLFF
D gene: NA
clone size: NA
J gene: TRBJ1-4
V gene: TRBV25-1

CDR3 DNA: TGTGCCAGCAGCTCCGGGTGGGGGAATGGGGTGGATGCTTTCTTT
CDR3 protein: CASSSGWGNGVDAFF
D gene: NA
clone size: NA
J gene: TRBJ1-1
V gene: TRBV7-9

CDR3 DNA: TGTGCCAGCAGCAGAACCGGGACGACCAATGAGCAGTTCTTC
CDR3 protein: CASSRTGTTNEQFF
D gene: NA
clone size: NA
J gene: TRBJ2-1
V gene: TRBV5-8

CDR3 DNA: TGTGCCTCCGGGGCGTCGTACAATGAGCAGTTCTTC
CDR3 protein: CASGASYNEQFF
D gene: NA
clone size: once
J gene: TRBJ2-1
V gene: TRBV6-5

CDR3 DNA: TGTGCCAGCAGTTATAGCGGGGGGAACCAGGAGACCCAGTACTTC
CDR3 protein: CASSYSGGNQETQYF
D gene: TRBD2
clone size: NA
J gene: TRBJ2-5
V gene: TRBV7-3

CDR3 DNA: TGTGCCAGCAGCACCGGGACAGGGGATCAGCCCCAGCATTTT
CDR3 protein: CASSTGTGDQPQHF
D gene: TRBD1
clone size: NA
J gene: TRBJ1-5
V gene: TRBV7-8

CDR3 DNA: TGTGCCACCAGCGAGAGTTTGGACGGATACAATGAGCAGTTCTTC
CDR3 protein: CATSESLDGYNEQFF
D gene: NA
clone size: NA
J gene: TRBJ2-1
V gene: TRBV15

CDR3 DNA: TGTGCCAGCAGTCAGAGGGGGAACACTGAAGCTTTCTTT
CDR3 protein: CASSQRGNTEAFF
D gene: NA
clone size: NA
J gene: TRBJ1-1
V gene: TRBV27

CDR3 DNA: TGCAGCGTAGACACAGGGATGGGCACAGATACGCAGTATTTT
CDR3 protein: CSVDTGMGTDTQYF
D gene: NA
clone size: NA
J gene: TRBJ2-3
V gene: TRBV29-1

CDR3 DNA: TGCAGCGTCGGGGGGATTGGGAACACTGAAGCTTTCTTT
CDR3 protein: CSVGGIGNTEAFF
D gene: NA
clone size: NA
J gene: TRBJ1-1
V gene: TRBV29-1

CDR3 DNA: TGTGCCAGCAGCTCGGACAGAATAGACAATGAGCAGTTCTTC
CDR3 protein: CASSSDRIDNEQFF
D gene: NA
clone size: NA
J gene: TRBJ2-1
V gene: TRBV7-2

CDR3 DNA: TGCGCCAGCAGCGATCGGGACAGAAAGAACACTGAAGCTTTCTTT
CDR3 protein: CASSDRDRKNTEAFF
D gene: TRBD1
clone size: NA
J gene: TRBJ1-1
V gene: TRBV5-1

CDR3 DNA: TGCGCCAGCAGGAGAAGACAGGGCTCCTACGAGCAGTACTTC
CDR3 protein: CASRRRQGSYEQYF
D gene: TRBD1
clone size: NA
J gene: TRBJ2-7
V gene: TRBV10-2

CDR3 DNA: TGTGCCAGTAGTATTTCAAGGGACGATGGCTACACCTTC
CDR3 protein: CASSISRDDGYTF
D gene: NA
clone size: NA
J gene: TRBJ1-2
V gene: TRBV19

CDR3 DNA: TGCGCCAGCAGCGCCAGGACAGAAGAAAAACTGTTTTTT
CDR3 protein: CASSARTEEKLFF
D gene: NA
clone size: NA
J gene: TRBJ1-4
V gene: TRBV5-1

CDR3 DNA: TGCGCCAGCAGCCTCGAGACAGGAGGAGGAAACACCATATATTTT
CDR3 protein: CASSLETGGGNTIYF
D gene: NA
clone size: few
J gene: TRBJ1-3
V gene: TRBV5-1

CDR3 DNA: TGTGCCAGCGGTGGGGATAACAATGAGCAGTTCTTC
CDR3 protein: CASGGDNNEQFF
D gene: NA
clone size: NA
J gene: TRBJ2-1
V gene: TRBV7-9

CDR3 DNA: TGTGCCAGCAGTTCCACCGGGACAGGGACCGGCTACACCTTC
CDR3 protein: CASSSTGTGTGYTF
D gene: TRBD1
clone size: NA
J gene: TRBJ1-2
V gene: TRBV28

CDR3 DNA: TGTGCCTGGAGTGGCGGGTCACCCCTCCACTTT
CDR3 protein: CAWSGGSPLHF
D gene: NA
clone size: NA
J gene: TRBJ1-6
V gene: TRBV30

CDR3 DNA: TGTGCCAGCAGCCCCCCACGGGACGGGAACACTGAAGCTTTCTTT
CDR3 protein: CASSPPRDGNTEAFF
D gene: NA
clone size: NA
J gene: TRBJ1-1
V gene: TRBV6-6

CDR3 DNA: TGTGCCAGCAAGAGACAGGGGGCGCCGAATGAGCAGTTCTTC
CDR3 protein: CASKRQGAPNEQFF
D gene: TRBD1
clone size: NA
J gene: TRBJ2-1
V gene: TRBV7-9

CDR3 DNA: TGTGCCACCTCGCCCGCAAGGGACAGGGGGACCTACGAGCAGTACTTC
CDR3 protein: CATSPARDRGTYEQYF
D gene: TRBD1
clone size: NA
J gene: TRBJ2-7
V gene: TRBV19